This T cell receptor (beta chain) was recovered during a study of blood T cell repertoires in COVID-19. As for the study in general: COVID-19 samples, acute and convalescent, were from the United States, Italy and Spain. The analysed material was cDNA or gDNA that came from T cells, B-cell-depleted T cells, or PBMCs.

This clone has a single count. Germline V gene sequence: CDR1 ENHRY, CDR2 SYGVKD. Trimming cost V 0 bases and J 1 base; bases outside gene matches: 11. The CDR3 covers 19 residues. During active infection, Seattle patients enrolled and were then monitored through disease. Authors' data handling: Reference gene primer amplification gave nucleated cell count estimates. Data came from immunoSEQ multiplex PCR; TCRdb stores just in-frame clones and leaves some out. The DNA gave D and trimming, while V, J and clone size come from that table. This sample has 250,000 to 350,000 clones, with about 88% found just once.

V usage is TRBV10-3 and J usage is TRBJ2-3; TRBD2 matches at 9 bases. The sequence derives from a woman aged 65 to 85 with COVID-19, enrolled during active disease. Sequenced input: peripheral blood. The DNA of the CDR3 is TGTGCCATCAGTGAGTCTCCAGCGGGGGGCCCAATTGGCACAGATACGCAGTATTTT. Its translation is CAISESPAGGPIGTDTQYF.